This TCR beta chain was captured by sequencing in a study of early T cells in non-severe SARS-CoV-2 infection (TCRdb year 2021). General notes on the study: Bulk RNA from unsorted whole blood was used for TCR sequencing, so alpha and beta chains could not be paired.

The method behind the library was 5' RACE. Sequencing relied on a NextSeq 500. In the TCR library protocol, unique molecular identifiers were attached to individual cDNA molecules to correct for PCR bias and sequencing error. TCR alpha and beta chains were both sequenced, and the abundances of alpha and beta sequences in each sample were closely correlated with each other. On the authors' methods: Decombinator V4 was used to annotate TCR sequences for V gene, J gene and CDR3. TCRs were defined as expanded if a significant change between any two time points was detected under a Poisson model with p below 0.0001. TCR abundances were normalised to the total number of TCRs sequenced in each sample and reported as counts per million. TRAV1-2 paired with TRAJ12, TRAJ20 or TRAJ33 defined MAIT TCRs, while TRAV10 paired with TRAJ18 defined iNKT TCRs. VDJdb, accessed 1 November 2021, was searched for CMV, EBV and SARS-CoV-2 annotated TCRs, with TCRs annotated for multiple antigens excluded. TCRdb reanalyzed the raw reads on its own, using fastp at Q25 for trimming and MiXCR for clone calling, and kept in-frame beta chains. Each CDR3 protein gets just one entry, which takes the most common genes and DNA from the rows behind it. Here the V and J calls rest on TCRdb's processing, not on the authors' analysis. Recorded for this sample are 32,000 or so distinct CDR3 sequences; around 5% of them occurred a single time. 13% to 15% of the sample is taken by the ten largest.

Set within a cohort of healthcare workers in London, UK, this nested case-control study involved weekly PCR testing of nasopharyngeal swabs along with blood sampling. Healthcare workers were enrolled in the week of the UK lockdown, from 23 to 31 March 2020, and were followed every week for up to roughly 15 weeks. V sheds 2 bases and J sheds 3 bases, leaving 10 bases between their ends. Including cysteine and phenylalanine, the CDR3 has 14 amino acids. Only the CDR3 DNA is retained, 42 bases long and in frame from the first base. Reading the germline V gene gives CDR1 SGHTA and CDR2 FQGNSA. What the work shows at the level of the full study, not this receptor alone: VDJdb matching was skewed toward anti-spike CD8 responses and likely underestimated virus-specific expansions, missing private and CD4 specificities.

This clonotype has a count of ten or more. Its antigen is still unknown. It has no much larger one-base neighbor in the sample; base qualities were not kept. The chain is encoded by TRBV7-2 joined to TRBJ1-1; D gene: possibly TRBD1, on 6 matching bases. The source is an adult who was a healthcare worker with PCR-confirmed SARS-CoV-2 infection or an uninfected control (not recorded which). Sequences were obtained from whole blood. Here the CDR3 is given as CASSLQGRYTEAFF. The bases are TGTGCCAGCAGCTTACAGGGGCGATACACTGAAGCTTTCTTT.